This T cell receptor (beta chain) was identified in a study of shared clonotypes between healthy human individuals. An even split of each subset's genomic DNA across several immunoSEQ plates was performed. Some clones are missing from TCRdb's copy, which holds only in-frame ones; the method was immunoSEQ multiplex PCR. This sample has millions of clones, with 95% found just once. General study points: Researchers sampled blood only, noting tissue repertoires likely differ.

Trimming took 2 bases from V and 7 from J, leaving 14 bases between them. Germline V gene data show CDR1 as GTSNPN and CDR2 as SVGIG (reference sequence). This CDR3 has 13 amino acids. A word on this clone: As yet, its antigen is unknown.

The V call is TRBV30, the J call TRBJ1-2; D might be TRBD1 (6 bases). The sequence was obtained from a man between 18 and 35 years old in good health. Sequenced sample: naive CD4+ T cells sorted from blood. Subset indicated: CD45RA+ positively selected. The CDR3 bases are TGTGCCTGGAGTACACAGGGAAAGGGTGGCTACACCTTC. Protein sequence: CAWSTQGKGGYTF.